This is a list of T cell receptor beta chains from one sample in a study of preoperative IRX-2 immunotherapy in early breast cancer. Profiled with immunoSEQ multiplex PCR; TCRdb holds only in-frame clones, not every one. The data contain over 35,000 clones, approximately 94% of them seen just once; the ten biggest clones take up 1.6%. The sample was tumor tissue, taken after IRX-2 immunotherapy. The receptor set was obtained from a human donor with breast cancer. Both conserved end residues are part of each CDR3. D genes are given only for firm matches. Clone sizes are given selectively: once, few, many, or a class where the clone is expanded.

13 - TRBJ2-3 TRBV2 - TGTGCCAGCAGCGTAGGAGGGGCAGATACGCAGTATTTT CASSVGGADTQYF
12 - TRBJ2-7 TRBV5-6 - TGTGCCAGCAGCCGGTGGGGCTACGAGCAGTACTTC CASSRWGYEQYF
14 - TRBJ1-1 TRBV29-1 - TGCAGCGTAGATTGGGACCGACCGAACACTGAAGCTTTCTTT CSVDWDRPNTEAFF
12 - TRBJ2-7 TRBV29-1 - TGCAGCTGCCGCGGGTACAGCTACGAGCAGTACTTC CSCRGYSYEQYF
11 - TRBJ2-7 TRBV7-2 - TGTGCCAGCAGCTTCAGATACGAGCAGTACTTC CASSFRYEQYF
16 few TRBJ2-2 TRBV5-1 TRBD1 TGCGCCAGCAGTCGAAGGACAGGGATGTTCGCCGGGGAGCTGTTTTTT CASSRRTGMFAGELFF
15 once TRBJ2-2 TRBV7-9 TRBD1 TGTGCCAGCAGCTCGGACAGGGCCCGCACCGGGGAGCTGTTTTTT CASSSDRARTGELFF
12 - TRBJ2-2 TRBV29-1 - TGCAGCGTTGAAGAACAGATCGGGGAGCTGTTTTTT CSVEEQIGELFF
14 - TRBJ2-7 TRBV30 - TGTGCCTGGAGTATTAGACAGAGCTCCTACGAGCAGTACTTC CAWSIRQSSYEQYF
15 - TRBJ1-4 TRBV4-3 TRBD1 TGCGCCAGCAGCGTCTACAGGGGGGCTAATGAAAAACTGTTTTTT CASSVYRGANEKLFF
14 - TRBJ2-7 TRBV27 - TGTGCCAGCAGTTTACGCGGGTGGACCTACGAGCAGTACTTC CASSLRGWTYEQYF
14 - TRBJ2-1 TRBV7-3 - TGTGCCAGCAGCCCATCACCGGAGGGCCATGAGCAGTTCTTC CASSPSPEGHEQFF
13 - TRBJ2-1 TRBV11-3 - TGTGCCAGCAGCTTAAACAGATACAATGAGCAGTTCTTC CASSLNRYNEQFF
18 - TRBJ2-2 TRBV11-2 TRBD2 TGTGCCAGCAGCTCTCGACTAGCGATAAGATTGGACACCGGGGAGCTGTTTTTT CASSSRLAIRLDTGELFF
15 - TRBJ2-7 TRBV7-3 TRBD1 TGTGCCAGCAGCTTTGGACAGGGAAAGTTACACGAGCAGTACTTC CASSFGQGKLHEQYF
14 - TRBJ2-3 TRBV5-6 - TGTGCCAGCAGCTGGACGGCTAGCACAGATACGCAGTATTTT CASSWTASTDTQYF
15 - TRBJ1-6 TRBV11-3 - TGTGCCAGCAGCTTGGTGGGAGGGTATAATTCACCCCTCCACTTT CASSLVGGYNSPLHF